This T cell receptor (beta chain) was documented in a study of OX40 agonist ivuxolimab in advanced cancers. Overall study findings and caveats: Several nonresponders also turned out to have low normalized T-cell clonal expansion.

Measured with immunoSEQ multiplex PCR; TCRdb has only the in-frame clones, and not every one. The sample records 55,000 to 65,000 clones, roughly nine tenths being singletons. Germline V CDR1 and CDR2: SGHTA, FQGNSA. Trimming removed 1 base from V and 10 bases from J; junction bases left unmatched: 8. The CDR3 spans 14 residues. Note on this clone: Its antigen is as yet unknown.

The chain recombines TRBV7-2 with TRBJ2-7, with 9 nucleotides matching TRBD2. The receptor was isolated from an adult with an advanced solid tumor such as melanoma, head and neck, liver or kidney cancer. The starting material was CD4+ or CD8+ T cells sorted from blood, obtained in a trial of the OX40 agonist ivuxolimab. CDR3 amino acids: CASSLVAGGYAQYF. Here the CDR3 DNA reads TGTGCCAGCAGCTTAGTTGCGGGAGGGTATGCCCAGTACTTC.